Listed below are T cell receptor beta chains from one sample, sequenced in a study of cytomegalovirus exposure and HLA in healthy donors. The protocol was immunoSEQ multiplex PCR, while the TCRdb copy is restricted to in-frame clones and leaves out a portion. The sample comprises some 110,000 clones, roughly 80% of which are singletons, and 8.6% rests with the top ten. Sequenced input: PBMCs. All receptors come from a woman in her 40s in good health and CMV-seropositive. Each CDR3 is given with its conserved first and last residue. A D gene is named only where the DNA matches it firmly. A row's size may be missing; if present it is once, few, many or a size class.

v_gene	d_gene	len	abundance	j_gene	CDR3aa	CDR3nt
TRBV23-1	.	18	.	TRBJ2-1	CASKPTLGAAISYNEQFF	TGCGCCAGCAAACCGACCTTAGGAGCGGCCATCTCCTACAATGAGCAGTTCTTC
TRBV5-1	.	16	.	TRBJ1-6	CASSFDSGVRRSPLHF	TGCGCCAGCAGCTTCGATTCAGGGGTAAGAAGGTCACCCCTCCACTTT
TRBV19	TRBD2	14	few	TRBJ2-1	CASSGTSYYNEQFF	TGTGCCAGTAGCGGGACTAGCTACTACAATGAGCAGTTCTTC
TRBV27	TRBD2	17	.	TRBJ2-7	CASSLLASGGATYEQYF	TGTGCCAGCAGTTTATTGGCTAGCGGGGGGGCGACCTACGAGCAGTACTTC
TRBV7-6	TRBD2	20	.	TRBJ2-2	CASSLLAGGGGAQYTGELFF	TGTGCCAGCAGCTTACTAGCGGGAGGTGGGGGTGCTCAATACACCGGGGAGCTGTTTTTT
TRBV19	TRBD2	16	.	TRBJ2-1	CASSIGGDYLGGEQFF	TGTGCCAGTAGTATAGGGGGGGACTACCTCGGAGGAGAGCAGTTCTTC
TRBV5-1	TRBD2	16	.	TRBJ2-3	CASSLDPSGLTDTQYF	TGCGCCAGCAGCTTGGACCCTAGCGGCCTAACAGATACGCAGTATTTT
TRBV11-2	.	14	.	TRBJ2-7	CASSLEQVRDEQYF	TGTGCCAGCAGCTTAGAACAGGTTAGAGACGAGCAGTACTTC
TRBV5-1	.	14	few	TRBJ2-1	CASAGHATNNEQFF	TGCGCCAGCGCTGGACATGCGACGAACAATGAGCAGTTCTTC
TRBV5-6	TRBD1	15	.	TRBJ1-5	CASSLVGQEDQPQHF	TGTGCCAGCAGCTTAGTTGGACAGGAAGATCAGCCCCAGCATTTT
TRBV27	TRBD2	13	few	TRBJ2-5	CASSWGGGETQYF	TGTGCCAGCAGTTGGGGCGGGGGAGAGACCCAGTACTTC
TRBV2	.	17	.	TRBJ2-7	CASSEVAEGPSGYEQYF	TGTGCCAGCAGTGAAGTGGCGGAGGGTCCGTCGGGATACGAGCAGTACTTC
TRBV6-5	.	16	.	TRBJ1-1	CASSYSTGVLNTEAFF	TGTGCCAGCAGTTACTCGACCGGAGTCCTGAACACTGAAGCTTTCTTT
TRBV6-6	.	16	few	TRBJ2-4	CASRNLIWGHRDIQYF	TGTGCCAGCAGAAATCTCATATGGGGGCACCGAGACATTCAGTACTTC
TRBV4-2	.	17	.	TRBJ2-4	CASSQDDGSWAKNIQYF	TGTGCCAGCAGCCAAGATGACGGGAGCTGGGCCAAAAACATTCAGTACTTC
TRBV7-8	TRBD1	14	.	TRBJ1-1	CASIRGQENTEAFF	TGTGCCAGCATTCGGGGACAGGAAAACACTGAAGCTTTCTTT
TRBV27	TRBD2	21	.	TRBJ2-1	CASMGQRTGIRTSGGVGERFF	TGTGCCAGCATGGGGCAGCGGACAGGGATCCGGACTAGCGGGGGGGTCGGTGAGCGGTTCTTC
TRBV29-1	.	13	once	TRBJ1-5	CSVTNGGGQPQHF	TGCAGCGTAACTAATGGGGGGGGCCAGCCCCAGCATTTT
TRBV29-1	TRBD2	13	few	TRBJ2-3	CSVRAGPADTQYF	TGCAGCGTTCGAGCGGGGCCGGCAGATACGCAGTATTTT
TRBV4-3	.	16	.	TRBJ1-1	CASSQGCQGVNTEAFF	TGCGCCAGCAGCCAAGGATGCCAGGGTGTGAACACTGAAGCTTTCTTT
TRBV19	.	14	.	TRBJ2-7	CASSIGGSLYEQYF	TGTGCCAGTAGTATAGGGGGCAGCCTCTACGAGCAGTACTTC
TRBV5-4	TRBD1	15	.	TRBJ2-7	CASSSPGQATYEQYF	TGTGCCAGCAGCTCACCGGGACAGGCAACCTACGAGCAGTACTTC
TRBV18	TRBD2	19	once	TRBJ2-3	CASSPIANVISGITDTQYF	TGTGCCAGCTCCCCGATTGCGAATGTGATTAGCGGGATCACAGATACGCAGTATTTT
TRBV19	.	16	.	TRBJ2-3	CASTLRGLRATDTQYF	TGTGCCAGTACTCTTCGGGGTCTCCGGGCCACAGATACGCAGTATTTT
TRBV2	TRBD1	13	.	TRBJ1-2	CASRLTGGNGYTF	TGTGCCAGCAGGCTCACAGGGGGCAATGGCTACACCTTC
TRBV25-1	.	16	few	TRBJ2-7	CASSEGVLDGGDEQYF	TGTGCCAGCAGTGAAGGGGTTTTAGATGGAGGCGACGAGCAGTACTTC